Shown below are 3 T cell receptor beta chains from a single sample sequenced in a study of human T cells and chemical hapten exposure. TCRdb called the RACE reads again in MiXCR, with one record for every CDR3 protein. This sample has around 120,000 distinct CDR3 sequences, with roughly an eighth found just once. Indicated time point: patch test 1, 2 weeks after DPC sensitization. As to treatment: therapeutic diphenylcyclopropenone sensitization with weekly scalp DPC. The sample was whole blood, taken in connection with sensitization to the hapten diphenylcyclopropenone (DPC). The receptor source for this set is a man between 18 and 35 years old with alopecia areata. Some clones in this sample may be carry-over from other donors' samples.

The chain couples TRBV19 to TRBJ1-1, with D unresolved. Trimming cost V 7 bases and J 0 bases, with 15 bases left between them. Germline V CDR1 and CDR2: LNHDA, SQIVND (reference sequence). The CDR3 runs 15 residues. This chain's CDR3 is CASKTDGSMNTEAFF. As DNA, the CDR3 is TGTGCCAGTAAGACGGACGGGAGCATGAACACTGAAGCTTTCTTT. Full variable domain (missing parts from reference TRBV19 and TRBJ1-1): DGGITQSPKYLFRKEGQNVTLSCEQNLNHDAMYWYRQDPGQGLRLIYYSQIVNDFQKGDIAEGYSVSREKKESFPLTVTSAQKNPTAFYLCASKTDGSMNTEAFFGQGTRLTVV.

This clonotype was counted a few times. In DNA form, the CDR3 reads TGTGCCAGCAACAACAGGGGACCTAATGGCTACACCTTC. The encoded protein is CASNNRGPNGYTF. The genes are TRBV2 and TRBJ1-2; the match to TRBD1 covers 7 bases. The CDR3 length is 13 residues. V lost 7 bases, J lost 6 bases, and 8 bases stayed unmatched. From germline, CDR1 is SNHLY and CDR2 FYNNEI.

The rearrangement joins TRBV10-3 to TRBJ2-3; 8 positions match TRBD1. The CDR3 sequence is 16 residues long. Germline lookup yields CDR1 ENHRY and CDR2 SYGVKD. J gave up 0 bases and V 8 bases, and 10 bases lay outside the gene matches. CDR3 nucleotide sequence: TGTGCCATCTCGAACAGGGGGTCGATTAGCACAGATACGCAGTATTTT. As protein: CAISNRGSISTDTQYF.